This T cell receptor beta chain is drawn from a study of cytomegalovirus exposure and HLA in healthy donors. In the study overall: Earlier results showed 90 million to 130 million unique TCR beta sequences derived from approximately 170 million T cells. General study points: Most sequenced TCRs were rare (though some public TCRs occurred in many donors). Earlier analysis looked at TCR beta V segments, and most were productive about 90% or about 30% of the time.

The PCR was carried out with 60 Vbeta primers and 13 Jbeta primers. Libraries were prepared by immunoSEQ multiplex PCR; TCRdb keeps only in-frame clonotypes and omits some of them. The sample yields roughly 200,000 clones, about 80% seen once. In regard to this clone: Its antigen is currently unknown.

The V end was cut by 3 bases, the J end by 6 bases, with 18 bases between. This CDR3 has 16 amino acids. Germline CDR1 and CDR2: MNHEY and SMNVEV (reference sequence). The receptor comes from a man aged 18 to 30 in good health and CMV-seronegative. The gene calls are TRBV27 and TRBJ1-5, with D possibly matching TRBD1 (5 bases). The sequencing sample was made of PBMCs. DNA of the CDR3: TGTGCCAGCAGTTTCGTGGGGGGGGGTAAGGTTCAGCCCCAGCATTTT. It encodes CASSFVGGGKVQPQHF.